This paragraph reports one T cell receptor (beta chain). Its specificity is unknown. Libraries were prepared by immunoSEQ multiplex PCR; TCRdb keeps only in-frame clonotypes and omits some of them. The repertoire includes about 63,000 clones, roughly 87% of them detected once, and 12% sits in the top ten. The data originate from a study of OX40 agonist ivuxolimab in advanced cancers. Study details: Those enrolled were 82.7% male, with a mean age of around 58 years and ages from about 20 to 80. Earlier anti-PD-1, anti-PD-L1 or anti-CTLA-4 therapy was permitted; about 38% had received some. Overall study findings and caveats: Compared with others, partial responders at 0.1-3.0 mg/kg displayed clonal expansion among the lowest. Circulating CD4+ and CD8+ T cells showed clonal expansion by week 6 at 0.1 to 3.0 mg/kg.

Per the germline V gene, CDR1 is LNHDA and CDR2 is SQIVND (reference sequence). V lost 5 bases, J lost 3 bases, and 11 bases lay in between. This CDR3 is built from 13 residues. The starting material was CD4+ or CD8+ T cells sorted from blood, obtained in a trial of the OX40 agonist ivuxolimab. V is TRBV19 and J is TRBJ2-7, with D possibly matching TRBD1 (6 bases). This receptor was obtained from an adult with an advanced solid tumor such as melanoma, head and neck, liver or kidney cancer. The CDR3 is CASSLQGDYEQYF. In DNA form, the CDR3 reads TGTGCCAGTAGTCTACAGGGTGACTACGAGCAGTACTTC.